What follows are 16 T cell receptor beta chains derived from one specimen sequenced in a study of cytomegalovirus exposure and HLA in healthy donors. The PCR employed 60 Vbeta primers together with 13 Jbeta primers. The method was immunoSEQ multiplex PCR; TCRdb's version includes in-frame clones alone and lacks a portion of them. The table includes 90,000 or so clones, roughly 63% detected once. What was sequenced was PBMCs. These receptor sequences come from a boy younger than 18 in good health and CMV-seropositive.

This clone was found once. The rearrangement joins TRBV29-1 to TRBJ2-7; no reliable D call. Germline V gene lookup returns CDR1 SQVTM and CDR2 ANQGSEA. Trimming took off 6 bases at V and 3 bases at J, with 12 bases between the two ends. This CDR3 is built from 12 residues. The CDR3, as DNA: TGCAGCGTGGCGCACGGAGACTACGAGCAGTACTTC. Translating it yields CSVAHGDYEQYF.

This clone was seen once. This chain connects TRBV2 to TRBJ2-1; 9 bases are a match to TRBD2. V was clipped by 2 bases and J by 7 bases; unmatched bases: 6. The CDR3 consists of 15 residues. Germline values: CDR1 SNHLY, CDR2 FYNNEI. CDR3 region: CASSEIAGGPNEQFF. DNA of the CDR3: TGTGCCAGCAGTGAAATCGCGGGGGGGCCGAATGAGCAGTTCTTC.

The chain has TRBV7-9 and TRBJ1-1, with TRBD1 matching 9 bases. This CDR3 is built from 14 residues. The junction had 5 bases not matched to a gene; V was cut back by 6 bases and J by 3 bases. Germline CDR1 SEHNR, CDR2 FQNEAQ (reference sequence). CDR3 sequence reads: CASSPRTGDTEAFF. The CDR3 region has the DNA TGTGCCAGCAGTCCGAGGACAGGGGACACTGAAGCTTTCTTT.

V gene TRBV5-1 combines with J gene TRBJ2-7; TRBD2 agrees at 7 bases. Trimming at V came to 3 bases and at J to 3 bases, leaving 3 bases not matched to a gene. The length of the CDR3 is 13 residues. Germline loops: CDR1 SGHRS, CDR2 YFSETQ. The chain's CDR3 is CASSYQRDYEQYF. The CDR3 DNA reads TGCGCCAGCAGCTACCAGCGGGACTACGAGCAGTACTTC.

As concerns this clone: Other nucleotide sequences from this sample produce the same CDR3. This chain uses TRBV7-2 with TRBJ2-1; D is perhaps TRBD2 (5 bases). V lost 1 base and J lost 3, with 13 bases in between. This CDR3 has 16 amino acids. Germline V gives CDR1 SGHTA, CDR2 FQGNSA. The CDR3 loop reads CASSLGVSGSYNEQFF. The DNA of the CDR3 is TGTGCCAGCAGCTTAGGGGTAAGCGGTAGCTACAATGAGCAGTTCTTC.

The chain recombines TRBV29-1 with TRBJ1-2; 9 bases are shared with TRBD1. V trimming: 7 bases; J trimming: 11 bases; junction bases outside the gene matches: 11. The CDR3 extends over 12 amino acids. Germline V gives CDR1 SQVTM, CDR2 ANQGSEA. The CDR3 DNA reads TGCAGCGGTAGACAGGGGGTTGATCGGTACACCTTC. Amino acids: CSGRQGVDRYTF.

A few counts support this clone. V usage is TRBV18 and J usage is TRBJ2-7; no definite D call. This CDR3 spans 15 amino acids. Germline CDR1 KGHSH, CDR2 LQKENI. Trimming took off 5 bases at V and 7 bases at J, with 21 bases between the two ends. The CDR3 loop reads CASSSIIVTPPEQYF. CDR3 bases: TGTGCCAGCTCATCAATCATCGTGACACCCCCGGAGCAGTACTTC.

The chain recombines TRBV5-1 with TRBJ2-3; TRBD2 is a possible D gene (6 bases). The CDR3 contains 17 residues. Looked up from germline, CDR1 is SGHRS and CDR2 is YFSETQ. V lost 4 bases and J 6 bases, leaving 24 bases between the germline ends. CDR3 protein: CASSPISLGGRVDTQYF. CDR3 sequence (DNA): TGCGCCAGCAGCCCAATTTCCTTGGGGGGTCGTGTCGATACGCAGTATTTT.

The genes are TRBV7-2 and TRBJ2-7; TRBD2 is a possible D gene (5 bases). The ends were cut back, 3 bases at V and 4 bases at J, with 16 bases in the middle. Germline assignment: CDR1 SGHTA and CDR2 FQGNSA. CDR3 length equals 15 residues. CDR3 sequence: CASSFPIGREYEQYF. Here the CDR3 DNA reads TGTGCCAGCAGCTTCCCCATTGGGAGAGAGTACGAGCAGTACTTC.

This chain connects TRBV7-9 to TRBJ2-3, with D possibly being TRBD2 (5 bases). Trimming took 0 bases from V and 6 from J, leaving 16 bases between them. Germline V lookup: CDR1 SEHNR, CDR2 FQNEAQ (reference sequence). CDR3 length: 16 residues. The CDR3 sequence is CASSLAFPLGKDTQYF. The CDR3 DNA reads TGTGCCAGCAGCTTAGCGTTTCCACTAGGCAAGGATACGCAGTATTTT.

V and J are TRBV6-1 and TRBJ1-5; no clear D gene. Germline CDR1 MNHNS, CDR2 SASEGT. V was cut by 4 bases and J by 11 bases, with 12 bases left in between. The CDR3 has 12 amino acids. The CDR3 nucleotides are TGTGCCAGCAGTGTTATACAAGCGGCCCAGCATTTT. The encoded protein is CASSVIQAAQHF.

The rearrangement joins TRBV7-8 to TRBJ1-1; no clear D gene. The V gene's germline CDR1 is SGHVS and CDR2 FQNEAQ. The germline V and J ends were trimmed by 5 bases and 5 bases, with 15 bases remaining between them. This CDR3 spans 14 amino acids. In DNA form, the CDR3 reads TGTGCCAGCAGCATTGGTATGGCTCAGACTGAAGCTTTCTTT. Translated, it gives CASSIGMAQTEAFF.

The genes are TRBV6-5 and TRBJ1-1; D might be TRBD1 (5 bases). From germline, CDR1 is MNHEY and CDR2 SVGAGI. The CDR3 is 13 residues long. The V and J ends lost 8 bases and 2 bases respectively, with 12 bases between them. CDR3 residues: CASGGGENTEAFF. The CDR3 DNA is TGTGCCAGCGGTGGGGGGGAAAACACTGAAGCTTTCTTT.

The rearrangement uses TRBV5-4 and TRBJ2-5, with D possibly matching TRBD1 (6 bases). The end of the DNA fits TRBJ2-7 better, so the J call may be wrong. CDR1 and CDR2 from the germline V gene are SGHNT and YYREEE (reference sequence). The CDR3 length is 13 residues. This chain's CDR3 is CASSPQGVYEQYF. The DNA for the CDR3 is TGTGCCAGCAGCCCACAGGGAGTCTACGAGCAGTACTTC.

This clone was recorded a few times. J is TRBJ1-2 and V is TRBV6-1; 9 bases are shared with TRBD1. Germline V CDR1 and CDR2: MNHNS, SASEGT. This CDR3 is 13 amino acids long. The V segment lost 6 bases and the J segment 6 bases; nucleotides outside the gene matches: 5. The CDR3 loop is CASRDRGRDGYTF. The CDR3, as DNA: TGTGCCAGCAGGGACAGGGGAAGGGATGGCTACACCTTC.

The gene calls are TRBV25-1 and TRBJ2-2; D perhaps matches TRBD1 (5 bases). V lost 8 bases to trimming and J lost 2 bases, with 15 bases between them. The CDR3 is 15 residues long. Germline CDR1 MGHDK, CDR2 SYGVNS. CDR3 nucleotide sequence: TGTGCCAGCCTAGACAGTTCGGCCAACACCGGGGAGCTGTTTTTT. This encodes CASLDSSANTGELFF.